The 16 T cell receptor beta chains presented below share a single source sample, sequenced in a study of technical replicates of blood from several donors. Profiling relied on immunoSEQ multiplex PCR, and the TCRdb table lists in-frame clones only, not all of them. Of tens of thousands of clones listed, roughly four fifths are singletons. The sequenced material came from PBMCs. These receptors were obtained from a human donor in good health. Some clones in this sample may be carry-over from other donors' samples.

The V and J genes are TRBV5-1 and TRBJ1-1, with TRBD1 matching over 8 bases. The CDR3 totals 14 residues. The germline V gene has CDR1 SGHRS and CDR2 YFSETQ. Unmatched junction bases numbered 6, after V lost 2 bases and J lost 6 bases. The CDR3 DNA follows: TGCGCCAGCAGCTTCTCGACAGGGGTTGCTGAAGCTTTCTTT. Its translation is CASSFSTGVAEAFF.

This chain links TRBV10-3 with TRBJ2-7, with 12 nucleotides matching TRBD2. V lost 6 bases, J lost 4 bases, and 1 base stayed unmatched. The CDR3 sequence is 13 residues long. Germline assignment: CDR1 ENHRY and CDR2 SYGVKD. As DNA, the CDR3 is TGTGCCATCAGGACTAGCGGGGGATACGAGCAGTACTTC. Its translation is CAIRTSGGYEQYF.

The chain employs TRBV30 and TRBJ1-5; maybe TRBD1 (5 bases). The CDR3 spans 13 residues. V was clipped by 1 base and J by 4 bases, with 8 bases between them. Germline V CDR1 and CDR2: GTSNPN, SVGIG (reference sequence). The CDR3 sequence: CAWSAGGNQPQHF. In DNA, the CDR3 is TGTGCCTGGAGTGCGGGGGGAAATCAGCCCCAGCATTTT.

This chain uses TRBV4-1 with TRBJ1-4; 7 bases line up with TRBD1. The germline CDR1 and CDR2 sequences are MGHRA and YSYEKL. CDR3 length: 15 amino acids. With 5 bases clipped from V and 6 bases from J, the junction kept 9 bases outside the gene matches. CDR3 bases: TGCGCCAGCAGCGCCCCGGGACAGACTGATGAAAAACTGTTTTTT. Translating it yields CASSAPGQTDEKLFF.

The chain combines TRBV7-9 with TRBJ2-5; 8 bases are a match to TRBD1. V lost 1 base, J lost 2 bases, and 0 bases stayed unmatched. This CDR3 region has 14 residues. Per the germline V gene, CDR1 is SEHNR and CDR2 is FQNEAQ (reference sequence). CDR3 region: CASSLDRGQETQYF. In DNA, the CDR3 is TGTGCCAGCAGCTTAGACAGGGGGCAAGAGACCCAGTACTTC.

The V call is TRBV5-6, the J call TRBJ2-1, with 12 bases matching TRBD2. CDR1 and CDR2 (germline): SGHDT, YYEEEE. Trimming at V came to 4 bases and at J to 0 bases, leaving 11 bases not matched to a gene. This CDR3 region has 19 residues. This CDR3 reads CASSTSGLAGGGSYNEQFF. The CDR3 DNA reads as TGTGCCAGCAGCACCTCTGGTCTAGCGGGAGGGGGCTCCTACAATGAGCAGTTCTTC.

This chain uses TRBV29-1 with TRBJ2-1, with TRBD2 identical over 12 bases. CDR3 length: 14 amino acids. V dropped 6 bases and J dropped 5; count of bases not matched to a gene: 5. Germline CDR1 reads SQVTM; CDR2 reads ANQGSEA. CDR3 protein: CSVASGGANNEQFF. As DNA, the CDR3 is TGCAGCGTCGCTAGCGGGGGGGCAAACAATGAGCAGTTCTTC.

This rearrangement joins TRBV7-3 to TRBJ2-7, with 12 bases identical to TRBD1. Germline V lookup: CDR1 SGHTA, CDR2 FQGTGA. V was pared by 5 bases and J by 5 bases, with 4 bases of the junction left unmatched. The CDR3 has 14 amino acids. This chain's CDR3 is CASSVGTGGHEQYF. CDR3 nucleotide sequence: TGTGCCAGCAGCGTTGGGACAGGGGGCCACGAGCAGTACTTC.

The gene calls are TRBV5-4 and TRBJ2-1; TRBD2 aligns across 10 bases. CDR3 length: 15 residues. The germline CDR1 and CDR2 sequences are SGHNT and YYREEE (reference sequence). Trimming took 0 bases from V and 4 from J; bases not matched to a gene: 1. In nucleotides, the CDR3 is TGTGCCAGCAGCTTGGTTAGCGGGGGGTACAATGAGCAGTTCTTC. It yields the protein CASSLVSGGYNEQFF.

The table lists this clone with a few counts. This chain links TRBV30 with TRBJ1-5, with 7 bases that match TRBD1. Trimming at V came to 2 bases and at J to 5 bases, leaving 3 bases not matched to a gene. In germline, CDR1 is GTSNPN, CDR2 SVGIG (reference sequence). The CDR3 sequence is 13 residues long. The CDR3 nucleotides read TGTGCCTGGAGTCCTACAGGGGATCAGCCCCAGCATTTT. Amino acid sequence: CAWSPTGDQPQHF.

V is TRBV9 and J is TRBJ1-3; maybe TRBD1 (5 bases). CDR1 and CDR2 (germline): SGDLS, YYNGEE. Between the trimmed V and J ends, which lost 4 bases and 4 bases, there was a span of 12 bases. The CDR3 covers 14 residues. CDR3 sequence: CASSQWGVGNTIYF. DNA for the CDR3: TGTGCCAGCAGCCAGTGGGGGGTCGGAAACACCATATATTTT.

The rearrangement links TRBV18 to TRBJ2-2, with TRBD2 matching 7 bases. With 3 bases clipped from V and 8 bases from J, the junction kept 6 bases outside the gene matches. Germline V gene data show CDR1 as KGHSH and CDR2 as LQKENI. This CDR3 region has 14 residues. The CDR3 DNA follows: TGTGCCAGCTCACCTCGGCGGGAGCAAGGGGAGCTGTTTTTT. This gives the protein CASSPRREQGELFF.

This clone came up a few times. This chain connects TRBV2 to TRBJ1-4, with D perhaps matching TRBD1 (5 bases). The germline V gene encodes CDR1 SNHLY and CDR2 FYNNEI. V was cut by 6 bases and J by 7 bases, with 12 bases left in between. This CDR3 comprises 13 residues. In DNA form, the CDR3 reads TGTGCCAGCAGGCAGGGCCTAGGTGAAAAACTGTTTTTT. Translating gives CASRQGLGEKLFF.

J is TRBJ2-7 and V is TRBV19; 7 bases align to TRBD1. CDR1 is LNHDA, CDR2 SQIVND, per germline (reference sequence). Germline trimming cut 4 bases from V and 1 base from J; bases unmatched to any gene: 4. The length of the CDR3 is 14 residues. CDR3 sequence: CASSRGQFSYEQYF. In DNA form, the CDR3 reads TGTGCCAGTAGTAGGGGACAGTTTTCCTACGAGCAGTACTTC.

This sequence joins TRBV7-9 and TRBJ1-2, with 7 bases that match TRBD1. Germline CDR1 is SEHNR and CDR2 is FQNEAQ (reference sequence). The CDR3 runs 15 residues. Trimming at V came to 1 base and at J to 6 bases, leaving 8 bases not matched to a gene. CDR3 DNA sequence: TGTGCCAGCAGCTTAGGGAGGGGGCAAGAAAATGGCTACACCTTC. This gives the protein CASSLGRGQENGYTF.

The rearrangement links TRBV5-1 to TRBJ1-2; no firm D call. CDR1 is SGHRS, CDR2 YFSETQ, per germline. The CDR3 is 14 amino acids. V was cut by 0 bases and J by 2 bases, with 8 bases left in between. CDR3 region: CASSLASVNYGYTF. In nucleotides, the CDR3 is TGCGCCAGCAGCTTGGCCTCCGTGAACTATGGCTACACCTTC.